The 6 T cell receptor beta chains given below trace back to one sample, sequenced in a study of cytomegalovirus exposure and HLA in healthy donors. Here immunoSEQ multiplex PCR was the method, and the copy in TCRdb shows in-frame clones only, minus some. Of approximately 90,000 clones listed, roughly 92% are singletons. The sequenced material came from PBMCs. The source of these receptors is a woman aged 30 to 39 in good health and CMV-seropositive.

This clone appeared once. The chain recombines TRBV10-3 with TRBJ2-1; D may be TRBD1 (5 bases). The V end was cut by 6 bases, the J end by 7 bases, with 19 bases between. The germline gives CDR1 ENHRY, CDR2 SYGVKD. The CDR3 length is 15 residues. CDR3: CAIRTTVEGANEQFF. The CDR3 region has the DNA TGTGCCATCAGAACGACCGTAGAAGGGGCGAATGAGCAGTTCTTC.

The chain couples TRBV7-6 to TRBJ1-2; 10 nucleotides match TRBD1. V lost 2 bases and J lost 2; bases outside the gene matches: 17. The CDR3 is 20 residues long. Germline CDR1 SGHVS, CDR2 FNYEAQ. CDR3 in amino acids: CASSLFNRGQGTSMNYGYTF. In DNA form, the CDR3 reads TGTGCCAGCAGCTTATTCAATAGGGGACAGGGGACGTCAATGAACTATGGCTACACCTTC.

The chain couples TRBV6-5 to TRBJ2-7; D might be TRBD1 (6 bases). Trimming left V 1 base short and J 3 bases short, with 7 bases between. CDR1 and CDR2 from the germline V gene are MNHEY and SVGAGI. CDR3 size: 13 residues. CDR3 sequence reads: CASSYFRGYEQYF. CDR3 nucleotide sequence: TGTGCCAGCAGTTACTTCAGGGGCTACGAGCAGTACTTC.

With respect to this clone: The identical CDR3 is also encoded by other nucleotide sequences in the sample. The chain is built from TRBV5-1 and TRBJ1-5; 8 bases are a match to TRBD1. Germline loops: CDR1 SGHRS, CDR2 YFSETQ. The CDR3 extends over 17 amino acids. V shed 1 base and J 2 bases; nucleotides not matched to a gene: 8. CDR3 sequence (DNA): TGCGCCAGCAGCTTGTCCCCCATGACAGGGGGCAATCAGCCCCAGCATTTT. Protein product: CASSLSPMTGGNQPQHF.

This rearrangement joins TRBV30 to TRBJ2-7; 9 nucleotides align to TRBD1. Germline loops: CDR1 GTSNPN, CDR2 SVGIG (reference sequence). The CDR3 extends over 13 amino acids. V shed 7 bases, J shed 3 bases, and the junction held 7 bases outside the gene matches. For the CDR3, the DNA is TGTGCCTCCCGGGACAGGGTGGGCTACGAGCAGTACTTC. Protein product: CASRDRVGYEQYF.

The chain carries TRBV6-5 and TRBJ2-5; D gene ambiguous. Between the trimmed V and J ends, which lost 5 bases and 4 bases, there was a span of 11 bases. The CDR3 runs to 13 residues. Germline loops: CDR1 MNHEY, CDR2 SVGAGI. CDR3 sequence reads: CASSPTEIETQYF. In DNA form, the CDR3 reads TGTGCCAGCAGTCCAACGGAGATAGAGACCCAGTACTTC.